A single sample is the source of the 25 T cell receptor beta chains below, sequenced in a study of blood T cell repertoires in COVID-19 (dated by TCRdb to about 2020). To prepare the library, the immunoSEQ multiplex PCR assay was applied. TCRdb provides this immuneACCESS table in a form limited to in-frame rearrangements. Some clones are lacking; in checked studies, under half of them reflect an unresolved V gene, and why the rest are absent is not known. Present in this sample are fewer than 300,000 clones, under 90% of which were seen just once. Approximately 9% of the sample goes to the ten largest clones. The sample taken for sequencing was peripheral blood. The receptors derive from a woman between 50 and 59 years old who had recovered from COVID-19.

The chain employs TRBV29-1 and TRBJ2-1; 9 bases line up with TRBD1. Germline lookup yields CDR1 SQVTM and CDR2 ANQGSEA. The CDR3 has 16 amino acids. The ends lost 3 bases at V and 7 bases at J; junction bases unmatched: 13. CDR3 region: CSVDYGNRGLGNEQFF. The DNA for the CDR3 is TGCAGCGTTGATTACGGGAACAGGGGGCTGGGTAATGAGCAGTTCTTC.

This clone was seen a few times. The rearrangement uses TRBV19 and TRBJ2-7, with a tentative D call TRBD2 (5 bases). Germline V CDR1 and CDR2: LNHDA, SQIVND (reference sequence). V lost 5 bases and J 6 bases, leaving 11 bases between the germline ends. The CDR3 is 12 amino acids. CDR3 in amino acids: CASSPSGSEQYF. The CDR3 bases are TGTGCCAGTAGTCCTTCGGGGAGCGAGCAGTACTTC.

The V gene is TRBV6-6, the J gene TRBJ2-7; possible D gene TRBD2, 5 bases. Germline-derived CDR1 and CDR2 are MNHNY and SVGAGI (reference sequence). The CDR3 extends over 12 amino acids. V lost 10 bases to trimming and J lost 3 bases, with 13 bases between them. This CDR3 reads CATRFGIYEQYF. In DNA form, the CDR3 reads TGTGCCACCCGCTTCGGGATCTACGAGCAGTACTTC.

The sample holds one count of this clone. The CDR3 loop reads CASSPYNSYEQYF. The CDR3 coding sequence is TGTGCCAGCTCACCATACAACTCCTACGAGCAGTACTTC. The chain couples TRBV18 to TRBJ2-7; D not resolved. The germline V gene has CDR1 KGHSH and CDR2 LQKENI. The CDR3 extends over 13 amino acids. The ends were cut back, 2 bases at V and 0 bases at J, with 5 bases in the middle.

The chain recombines TRBV7-2 with TRBJ2-7; tentatively, D is TRBD2 (6 bases). CDR3 length: 15 amino acids. Trimming shortened V by 1 base and J by 1 base, and 11 bases separated the two germline ends. In germline, CDR1 is SGHTA, CDR2 FQGNSA. CDR3 sequence (DNA): TGTGCCAGCAGCTTAGTTGCGGGGCCTTCCTACGAGCAGTACTTC. Protein product: CASSLVAGPSYEQYF.

The V gene is TRBV28, the J gene TRBJ2-7, with TRBD1 identical over 8 bases. CDR1 MDHEN and CDR2 SYDVKM come from the germline V gene. The CDR3 consists of 14 residues. Losses at the gene ends were 6 bases for V and 2 bases for J; bases not matched to a gene: 6. CDR3 residues: CASSSGTGPYEQYF. The CDR3 DNA sequence: TGTGCCAGCAGCTCCGGGACAGGTCCCTACGAGCAGTACTTC.

The V call is TRBV4-3, the J call TRBJ2-7; 8 nucleotides match TRBD2. Unmatched junction bases numbered 8, after V lost 3 bases and J lost 7 bases. The CDR3 loop spans 14 amino acids. In germline, CDR1 is LGHNA, CDR2 YSLEER. The CDR3 loop reads CASSQSGSSGEQYF. The DNA for the CDR3 is TGCGCCAGCAGCCAGAGCGGGAGCTCGGGTGAGCAGTACTTC.

The chain combines TRBV3-1 (or the pseudogene TRBV3-2) with TRBJ2-7; weak D call: TRBD2 (6 bases). V gave up 3 bases and J gave up 6 bases, with 6 bases separating them. Germline lookup yields CDR1 LGHDT and CDR2 YNNKEL (reference sequence). The CDR3 is made up of 11 amino acids. The CDR3 region is CASSQGGEQYF. For the CDR3, the DNA is TGTGCCAGCAGCCAGGGGGGCGAGCAGTACTTC.

The J gene is TRBJ1-1, the V gene TRBV3-1 (or the pseudogene TRBV3-2); D is ambiguous. V lost 2 bases, J lost 0 bases, and 4 bases lay in between. The CDR3 length is 13 residues. In germline, CDR1 is LGHDT, CDR2 YNNKEL (reference sequence). CDR3 amino acids: CASSQTVNTEAFF. The DNA for the CDR3 is TGTGCCAGCAGCCAAACAGTGAACACTGAAGCTTTCTTT.

The rearrangement uses TRBV27 and TRBJ1-1, with 7 bases fitting TRBD1. V gave up 3 bases and J gave up 11 bases; unmatched junction bases: 9. The CDR3 contains 13 residues. CDR1 MNHEY and CDR2 SMNVEV come from the germline V gene (reference sequence). The CDR3 nucleotides are TGTGCCAGCAGTTTTTCTCCGGGACAGAAGGCTTTCTTT. Translating it yields CASSFSPGQKAFF.

The rearrangement uses TRBV7-8 and TRBJ1-5; possible D gene TRBD1, 5 bases. The CDR3 contains 18 residues. The V and J ends lost 2 bases and 0 bases respectively, with 17 bases between them. Germline CDR1 and CDR2: SGHVS and FQNEAQ. Written as DNA, the CDR3 is TGTGCCAGCAGCTTAATCTCAGCGGGGGGGACTAGCAATCAGCCCCAGCATTTT. This codes for CASSLISAGGTSNQPQHF.

CDR3 protein: CASSFRVNEKLFF. CDR3 nucleotides: TGTGCCAGCAGTTTCAGGGTTAATGAAAAACTGTTTTTT. The chain recombines TRBV27 with TRBJ1-4, with a tentative D call TRBD1 (5 bases). Germline V gene sequence: CDR1 MNHEY, CDR2 SMNVEV (reference sequence). This CDR3 has 13 amino acids. Trimming pared 3 bases from V and 4 bases from J, leaving 6 bases between.

The chain is built from TRBV7-8 and TRBJ2-1; maybe TRBD2 (6 bases). CDR1 is SGHVS and CDR2 is FQNEAQ in the germline V gene. This CDR3 is built from 16 residues. Trimming shortened V by 2 bases and J by 4 bases, and 15 bases separated the two germline ends. CDR3 region: CASSLPVEGSYNEQFF. The CDR3 DNA reads as TGTGCCAGCAGCTTACCCGTGGAGGGCTCGTACAATGAGCAGTTCTTC. The full variable domain, with the rest looked up from reference TRBV7-8 and TRBJ2-1, is GAGVSQSPRYKVAKRGQDVALRCDPISGHVSLFWYQQALGQGPEFLTYFQNEAQLDKSGLPSDRFFAERPEGSVSTLKIQRTQQEDSAVYLCASSLPVEGSYNEQFFGPGTRLTVL.

Only a few counts were recorded for this clone. This chain links TRBV7-9 with TRBJ1-1, with TRBD1 as a possible D gene (6 bases). Trimming stripped 5 bases from V and 4 bases from J, with 14 bases between. The CDR3 runs to 14 residues. Germline V gives CDR1 SEHNR, CDR2 FQNEAQ (reference sequence). In DNA, the CDR3 is TGTGCCAGCAGCCCTCAACAGGGAAGCACTGAAGCTTTCTTT. Its translation: CASSPQQGSTEAFF.

This clone was seen only a few times. The rearrangement uses TRBV18 and TRBJ2-6, with D perhaps matching TRBD2 (5 bases). Trimming removed 3 bases at V and 3 bases at J, with 9 bases between. Germline V gene sequence: CDR1 KGHSH, CDR2 LQKENI. The CDR3 has 15 residues. Here the CDR3 reads CASSPTRSGANVLTF. CDR3 nucleotide sequence: TGTGCCAGCTCACCTACTAGGAGTGGGGCCAACGTCCTGACTTTC.

This clone was seen once. The gene calls are TRBV18 and TRBJ1-3, with D hard to call. Between the trimmed V and J ends, which lost 3 bases and 0 bases, there was a span of 12 bases. This CDR3 spans 16 amino acids. CDR1 and CDR2 (germline): KGHSH, LQKENI. The DNA for the CDR3 is TGTGCCAGCTCACCTCAGCGGTATTACTCTGGAAACACCATATATTTT. The encoded protein is CASSPQRYYSGNTIYF.

The gene calls are TRBV15 and TRBJ2-1, with TRBD2 matching 8 bases. This CDR3 is built from 15 residues. J was trimmed by 5 bases and V by 5 bases; bases with no gene match: 8. Germline CDR1 is LNHNV and CDR2 is YYDKDF (reference sequence). DNA of the CDR3: TGTGCCACCAGCCTCTCCGTAGCGGGGAACAATGAGCAGTTCTTC. This codes for CATSLSVAGNNEQFF.

The rearrangement uses TRBV18 and TRBJ2-2, with no clear D. The CDR3 runs 12 residues. Germline-derived CDR1 and CDR2 are KGHSH and LQKENI. The V and J ends lost 2 bases and 9 bases respectively, with 7 bases between them. Here the CDR3 DNA reads TGTGCCAGCTCACCAGTTAGCCGGGAGCTGTTTTTT. Encoded protein: CASSPVSRELFF.

This chain joins TRBV21-1 and TRBJ2-7; the D call of TRBD1 is as the table states it, not checked on the DNA. TRBV21-1 is designated a pseudogene. This CDR3 is 15 amino acids long. In DNA, the CDR3 is TGTGCCAGCAGCTTCTCCTGGACAGTCTCCTACGAGCAGTACTTC. Protein sequence: CASSFSWTVSYEQYF.

V and J are TRBV29-1 and TRBJ1-2, with no clear D. The germline V gene encodes CDR1 SQVTM and CDR2 ANQGSEA. The length of the CDR3 is 16 residues. The V end lost 6 bases, the J end lost 2 bases, and 22 bases lay between the germline ends. The CDR3 bases are TGCAGCGTCAGAGGACGGAGCACGCCGGGGAACTATGGCTACACCTTC. Its translation: CSVRGRSTPGNYGYTF. The full variable domain, with the rest looked up from reference TRBV29-1 and TRBJ1-2, is SAVISQKPSRDICQRGTSLTIQCQVDSQVTMMFWYRQQPGQSLTLIATANQGSEATYESGFVIDKFPISRPNLTFSTLTVSNMSPEDSSIYLCSVRGRSTPGNYGYTFGSGTRLTVV.

The DNA of the CDR3 is TGCGCCAGCAGCCGGGGGAGGGATTGGACTGAAGCTTTCTTT. Its protein product is CASSRGRDWTEAFF. The V gene is TRBV5-1, the J gene TRBJ1-1; TRBD1 is a possible D gene (5 bases). The CDR3 sequence is 14 residues long. Trimming stripped 4 bases from V and 5 bases from J, with 15 bases between. Germline CDR1 is SGHRS and CDR2 is YFSETQ.

The genes are TRBV6-2 or TRBV6-3 and TRBJ2-5; 7 bases fit TRBD2. V shed 5 bases and J 9 bases; nucleotides not matched to a gene: 12. There are 14 residues in the CDR3. Germline V lookup: CDR1 MNHEY, CDR2 SVGEGT. Here the CDR3 reads CASSPSGMGRAQYF. The CDR3 DNA sequence: TGTGCCAGCAGTCCCAGCGGGATGGGTAGGGCCCAGTACTTC.

This chain uses TRBV5-1 with TRBJ1-3; tentatively, D is TRBD1 (5 bases). The CDR3 is 14 amino acids. V gave up 0 bases and J gave up 6 bases, with 10 bases separating them. The germline V gene encodes CDR1 SGHRS and CDR2 YFSETQ. CDR3 region: CASSLGQGKNTIYF. The CDR3 DNA is TGCGCCAGCAGCTTGGGTCAGGGCAAAAACACCATATATTTT. Full variable domain (missing parts from reference TRBV5-1 and TRBJ1-3): KAGVTQTPRYLIKTRGQQVTLSCSPISGHRSVSWYQQTPGQGLQFLFEYFSETQRNKGNFPGRFSGRQFSNSRSEMNVSTLELGDSALYLCASSLGQGKNTIYFGEGSWLTVV.

The chain is built from TRBV5-4 and TRBJ2-6; D may be TRBD2 (6 bases). Deletions cut 0 bases from V and 2 bases from J, with 6 bases between. The CDR3 has 15 amino acids. Germline V gene sequence: CDR1 SGHNT, CDR2 YYREEE (reference sequence). CDR3 sequence reads: CASSLAGAGANVLTF. The DNA of the CDR3 is TGTGCCAGCAGCTTGGCGGGGGCTGGGGCCAACGTCCTGACTTTC.

The rearrangement joins TRBV4-2 to TRBJ2-5, with 9 bases fitting TRBD2. CDR3 length equals 16 residues. Germline-derived CDR1 and CDR2 are LGHNA and YNFKEQ. The ends lost 5 bases at V and 3 bases at J; junction bases unmatched: 10. This chain's CDR3 is CASSRSIAGVKETQYF. CDR3 nucleotide sequence: TGTGCCAGCAGCAGATCCATAGCGGGGGTGAAAGAGACCCAGTACTTC.